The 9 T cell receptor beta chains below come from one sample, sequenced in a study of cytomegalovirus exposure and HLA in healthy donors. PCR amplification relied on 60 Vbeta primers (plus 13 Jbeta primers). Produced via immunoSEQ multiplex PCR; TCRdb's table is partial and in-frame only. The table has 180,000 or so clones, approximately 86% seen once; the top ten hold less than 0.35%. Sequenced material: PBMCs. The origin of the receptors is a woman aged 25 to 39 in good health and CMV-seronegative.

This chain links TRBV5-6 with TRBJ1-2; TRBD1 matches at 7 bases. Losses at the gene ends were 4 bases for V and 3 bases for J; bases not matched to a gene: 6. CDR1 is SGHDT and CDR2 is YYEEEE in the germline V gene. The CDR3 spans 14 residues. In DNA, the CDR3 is TGTGCCAGCAGCACACGGACAGGATACTATGGCTACACCTTC. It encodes CASSTRTGYYGYTF.

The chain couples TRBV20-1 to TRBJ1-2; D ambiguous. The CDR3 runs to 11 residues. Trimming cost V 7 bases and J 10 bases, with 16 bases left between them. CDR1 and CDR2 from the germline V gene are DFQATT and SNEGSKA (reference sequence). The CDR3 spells CSVSSDLAYTF. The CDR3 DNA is TGCAGTGTCTCTTCGGACCTAGCCTACACCTTC.

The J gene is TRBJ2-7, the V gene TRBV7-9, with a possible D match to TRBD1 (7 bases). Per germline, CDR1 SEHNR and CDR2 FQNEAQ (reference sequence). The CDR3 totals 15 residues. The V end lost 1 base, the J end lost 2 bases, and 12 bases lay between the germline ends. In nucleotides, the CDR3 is TGTGCCAGCAGCTTAGTGTCAGGGGGGCCCTACGAGCAGTACTTC. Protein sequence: CASSLVSGGPYEQYF.

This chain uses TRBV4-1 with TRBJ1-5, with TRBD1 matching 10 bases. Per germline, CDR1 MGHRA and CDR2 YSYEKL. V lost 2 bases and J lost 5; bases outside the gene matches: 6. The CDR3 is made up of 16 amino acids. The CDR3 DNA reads TGCGCCAGCAGCCAACTATGGACAGGGGGATATCAGCCCCAGCATTTT. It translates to CASSQLWTGGYQPQHF.

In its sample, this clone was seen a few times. The CDR3 DNA reads TGTGCCAGCAGCGCTGACGGAGACACCATATATTTT. This translates into CASSADGDTIYF. The V gene is TRBV5-4, the J gene TRBJ1-3, with D hard to call. Trimming left V 4 bases short and J 8 bases short, with 10 bases between. The CDR3 is 12 residues long. The germline V gene has CDR1 SGHNT and CDR2 YYREEE (reference sequence).

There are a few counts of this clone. As DNA, the CDR3 is TGTGCCAGCAGCTTGGGACTAGCGGGGGGGTTCGAGACCCAGTACTTC. It codes for CASSLGLAGGFETQYF. The gene calls are TRBV11-2 and TRBJ2-5, with TRBD2 matching 16 bases. The CDR3 loop spans 16 amino acids. J was trimmed by 5 bases and V by 3 bases; bases with no gene match: 3. Germline CDR1 and CDR2: SGHAT and FQNNGV.

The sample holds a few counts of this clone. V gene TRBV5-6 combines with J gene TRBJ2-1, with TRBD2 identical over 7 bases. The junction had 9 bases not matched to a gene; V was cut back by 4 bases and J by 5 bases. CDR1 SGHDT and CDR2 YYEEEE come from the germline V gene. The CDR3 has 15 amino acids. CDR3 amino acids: CASSNWGLTDNEQFF. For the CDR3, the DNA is TGTGCCAGCAGCAATTGGGGACTAACCGACAATGAGCAGTTCTTC.

The CDR3 nucleotides read TGCGCCAGCTGTTTAGCTGACGGAACCTACGAGCAGTACTTC. Translation: CASCLADGTYEQYF. The rearrangement joins TRBV5-1 to TRBJ2-7; D gene unclear. The length of the CDR3 is 14 residues. Looked up from germline, CDR1 is SGHRS and CDR2 is YFSETQ. Deletions cut 7 bases from V and 2 bases from J, with 16 bases between.

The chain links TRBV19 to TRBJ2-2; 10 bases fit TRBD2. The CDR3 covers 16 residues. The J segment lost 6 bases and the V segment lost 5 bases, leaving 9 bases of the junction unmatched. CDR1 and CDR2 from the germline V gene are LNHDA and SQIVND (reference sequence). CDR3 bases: TGTGCCAGTAGTCCTCCAGCGGGGGGGCTCCCCGGGGAGCTGTTTTTT. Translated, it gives CASSPPAGGLPGELFF.